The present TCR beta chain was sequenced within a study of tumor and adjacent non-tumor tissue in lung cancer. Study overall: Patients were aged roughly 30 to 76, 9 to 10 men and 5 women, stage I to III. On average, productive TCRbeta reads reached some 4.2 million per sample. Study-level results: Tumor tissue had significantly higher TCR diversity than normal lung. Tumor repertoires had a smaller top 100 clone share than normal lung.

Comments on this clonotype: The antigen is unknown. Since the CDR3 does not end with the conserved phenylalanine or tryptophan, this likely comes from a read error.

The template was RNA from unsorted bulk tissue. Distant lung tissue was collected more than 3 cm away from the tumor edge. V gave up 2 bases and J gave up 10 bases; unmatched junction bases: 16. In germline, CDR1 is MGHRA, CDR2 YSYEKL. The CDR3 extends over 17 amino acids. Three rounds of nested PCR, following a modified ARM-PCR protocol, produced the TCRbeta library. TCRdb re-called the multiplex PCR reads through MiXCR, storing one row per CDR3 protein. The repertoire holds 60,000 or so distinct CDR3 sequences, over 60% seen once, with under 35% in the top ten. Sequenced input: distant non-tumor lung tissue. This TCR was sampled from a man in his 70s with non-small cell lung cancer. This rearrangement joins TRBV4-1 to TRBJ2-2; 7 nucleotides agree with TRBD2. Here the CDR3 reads CASSQYRAGTNTMELFL. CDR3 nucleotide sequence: TGCGCCAGCAGCCAATATCGAGCGGGGACGAACACCATGGAGCTGTTTCTT.